The source of this TCR beta chain is a study of shared clonotypes between healthy human individuals. Whole-study context: Plates per donor: three CD4 naive, three CD4 memory, two CD8 naive, one CD8 memory.

Libraries were prepared by immunoSEQ multiplex PCR; TCRdb keeps only in-frame clonotypes and omits some of them. The sample records 2 million to 2.5 million clones, around 90% being singletons. Adult Caucasians living in Nashville, Tennessee made up all of the donors. The V end was cut by 5 bases, the J end by 8 bases, with 19 bases between. Germline V gene lookup returns CDR1 SGHKS and CDR2 YYEKEE (reference sequence). This CDR3 has 14 residues. The chain is built from TRBV5-5 and TRBJ1-1, with D possibly matching TRBD1 (5 bases). This clonotype was obtained from a young man in good health. Some clones in this sample may be carry-over from other donors' samples. The sample comprised naive CD4+ T cells from PBMCs. The sample's subset: CD45RA+ positively selected. CDR3 nucleotide sequence: TGTGCCAGCAGTTTCTATCACACCAACAGGGAAGCTTTCTTT. It specifies CASSFYHTNREAFF.